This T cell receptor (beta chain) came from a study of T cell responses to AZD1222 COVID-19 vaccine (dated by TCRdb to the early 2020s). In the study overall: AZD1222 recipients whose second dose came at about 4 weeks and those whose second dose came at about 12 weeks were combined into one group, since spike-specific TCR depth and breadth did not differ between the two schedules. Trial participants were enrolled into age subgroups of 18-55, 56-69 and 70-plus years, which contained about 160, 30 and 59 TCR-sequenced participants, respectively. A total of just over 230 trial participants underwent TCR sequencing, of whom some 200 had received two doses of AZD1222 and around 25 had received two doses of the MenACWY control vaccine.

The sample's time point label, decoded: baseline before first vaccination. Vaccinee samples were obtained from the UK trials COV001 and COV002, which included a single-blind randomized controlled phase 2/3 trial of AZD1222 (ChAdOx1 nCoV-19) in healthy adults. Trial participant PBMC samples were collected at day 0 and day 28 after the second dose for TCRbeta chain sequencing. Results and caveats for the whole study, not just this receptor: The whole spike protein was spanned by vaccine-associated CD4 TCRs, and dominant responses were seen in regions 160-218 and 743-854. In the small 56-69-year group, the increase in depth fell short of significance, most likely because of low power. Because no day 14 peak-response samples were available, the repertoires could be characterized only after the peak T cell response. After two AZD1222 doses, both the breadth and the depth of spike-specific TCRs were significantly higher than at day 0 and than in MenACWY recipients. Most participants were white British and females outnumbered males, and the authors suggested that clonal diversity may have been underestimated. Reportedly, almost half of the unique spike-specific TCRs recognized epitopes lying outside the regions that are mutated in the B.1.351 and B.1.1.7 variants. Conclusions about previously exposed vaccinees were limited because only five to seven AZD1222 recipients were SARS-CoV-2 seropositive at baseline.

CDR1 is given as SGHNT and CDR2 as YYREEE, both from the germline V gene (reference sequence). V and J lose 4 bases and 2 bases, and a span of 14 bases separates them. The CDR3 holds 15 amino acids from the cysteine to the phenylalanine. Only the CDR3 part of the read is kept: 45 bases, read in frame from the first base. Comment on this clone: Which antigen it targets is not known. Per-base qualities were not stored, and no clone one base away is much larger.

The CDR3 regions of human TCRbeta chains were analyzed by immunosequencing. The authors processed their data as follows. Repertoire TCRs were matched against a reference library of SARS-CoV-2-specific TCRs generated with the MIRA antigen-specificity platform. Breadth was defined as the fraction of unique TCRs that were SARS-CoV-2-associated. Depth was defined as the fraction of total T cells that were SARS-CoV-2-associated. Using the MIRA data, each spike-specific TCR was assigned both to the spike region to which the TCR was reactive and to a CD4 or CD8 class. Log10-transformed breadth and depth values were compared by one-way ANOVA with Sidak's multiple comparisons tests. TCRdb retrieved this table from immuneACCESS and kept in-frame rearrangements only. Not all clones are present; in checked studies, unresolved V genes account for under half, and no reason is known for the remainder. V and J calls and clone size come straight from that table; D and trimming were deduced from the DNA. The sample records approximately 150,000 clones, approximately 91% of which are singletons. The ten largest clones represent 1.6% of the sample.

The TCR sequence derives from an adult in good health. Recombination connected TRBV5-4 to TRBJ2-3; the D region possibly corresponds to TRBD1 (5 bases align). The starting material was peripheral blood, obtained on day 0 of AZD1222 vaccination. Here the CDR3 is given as CASSPDSGITDTQYF. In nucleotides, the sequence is TGTGCCAGCAGCCCTGACAGTGGGATCACAGATACGCAGTATTTT.